This TCR beta chain came from a study of human T cells and chemical hapten exposure (dated by TCRdb to the early 2020s). Study-wide context: For sensitization, 2% DPC in acetone was applied to a 2 cm by 2 cm area of upper inner arm skin. Libraries were pooled for sequencing, and per-sample TCR yields varied mainly because of small differences in library volumes within the pool. This study followed changes in the peripheral blood TCR repertoire in vivo during primary and secondary sensitization of alopecia patients to the hapten diphenylcyclopropenone (DPC). Blood samples were taken from patients before sensitization (week 0) and then at 2, 6 and about 24 weeks after DPC sensitization. Patch tests used Finn chambers with 0.01% DPC on the upper back, scored after 6 days by International Contact Dermatitis Research Group standards. Alopecia areata with under or over 50% scalp involvement, alopecia totalis and alopecia universalis were represented in the patient cohort, which was mostly female. Blood for TCR sequencing was provided by twenty-nine alopecia patients at one to four time points (pre-sensitization, 2, 6 and 24 weeks). Weekly therapeutic DPC doses were additionally applied to the scalp of patients throughout the approximately 24-week study period. What the study reported, not specific to this receptor: Because every patient had alopecia, a presumed autoimmune disease, the patients' immune response might differ from that of healthy individuals. Significantly more large CDR3 similarity clusters were formed by expanded TCRs than by pre-sensitization or healthy control sets, consistent with antigen-driven responses. DPC sensitization did not change the number of TCRs with a frequency above 1 in 1000, and there was no evidence of changes in global repertoire structure. Repeated subsampling changed both the strength of the expansion versus patch-test correlation and the threshold at which the correlation became significant. Patch test score correlated positively with the number of PT1 expanded TCRs, reaching significance at thresholds 8, 16 and 32 but not at 4.

The intended sense of this specimen's time point label: pre-sensitization, week 0. The sample's treatment or condition, from its label and the paper: therapeutic diphenylcyclopropenone sensitization with weekly scalp DPC. Blood at each patch-test visit was drawn before the patch test was applied. To be eligible, patients had to be aged 18 to 70, diagnosed with alopecia and judged suitable for DPC therapy, while pregnant patients were excluded. Total RNA was isolated from unfractionated whole blood collected in Tempus Blood RNA tubes. About this clonotype itself: Its antigen target is currently unknown. The input lacks base qualities; no much larger clone sits a single base away.

The CDR1 and CDR2 encoded by the germline V gene are SGHAT and FQNNGV. V trim: 6 bases; J trim: 7 bases; unmatched bases: 7. The CDR3 runs 15 amino acids, cysteine and phenylalanine included. The DNA shown is the 45-base CDR3, in frame from base 1. Libraries were constructed by RACE. The reads were generated on a NextSeq 500. Library preparation attached unique molecular identifiers to individual cDNA molecules for quantitative, reproducible TCR counting. Each blood RNA sample was used to sequence both TCR alpha and TCR beta chains. The source study handled its data this way. The median number of TCRs per sample was roughly 94,000, ranging from about 20,000 to 750,000. V, J and CDR3 annotation of the TCR reads was performed with the Decombinator software suite. To make PS versus PT1 abundance plots, every sample was subsampled to the same number of TCRs (28,000). Expanded TCRs were defined as absent before sensitization and observed at least eight times at the 2-week time point. The public reads were run again by TCRdb, first through fastp at Q25 and then through MiXCR, and only productive beta chains were kept. Records with the same CDR3 protein are collapsed into one entry carrying the most frequent genes and DNA. These V and J calls rely on TCRdb rather than the paper's analysis. This sample is represented by approximately 180,000 distinct CDR3 sequences; 25% to 35% of them were singletons. About 2.7% of the sample is taken by the ten largest.

The specimen comprised whole blood, sampled in connection with sensitization to the hapten diphenylcyclopropenone (DPC). The chain links TRBV11-2 with TRBJ2-1; TRBD2 fits 12 bases in the junction. The TCR originated in a woman aged 25-40 years with alopecia areata. Some clones in this sample may be carry-over from other donors' samples. The CDR3 protein is CASRPSGGAGNEQFF. The nucleotides read TGTGCCAGCAGACCTAGCGGGGGGGCGGGGAATGAGCAGTTCTTC. Beyond the CDR3, the reference TRBV11-2 and TRBJ2-1 genes provide the residues; the full variable domain reads: EAGVAQSPRYKIIEKRQSVAFWCNPISGHATLYWYQQILGQGPKLLIQFQNNGVVDDSQLPKDRFSAERLKGVDSTLKIQPAKLEDSAVYLCASRPSGGAGNEQFFGPGTRLTVL.